A selection of T cell receptor beta chains follows, all from one sample in a study of blood T cell repertoires in COVID-19. The table came from immunoSEQ multiplex PCR; TCRdb's copy has only in-frame clones and leaves some out. This sample has approximately 130,000 clones, with just over 75% found just once. Material: peripheral blood. These receptors were collected from a human donor in a cohort sampled during active COVID-19. Each CDR3 is given without its conserved first and last residue.

V	CDR3
TRBV15	ATSRGEGTGSNEKLF
TRBV28	ASSLDRVGNTIY
TRBV27	ASSPGQGYYGYT
TRBV30	AWSTGSPLNGYT
TRBV19	ASSIFLGGTNYGYT
TRBV19	ASSIPAGSTDTQY
TRBV10-1	ASGQGLNSPLH
TRBV2	ASSEEGVGSPLH
TRBV28	ASIWGGGANEQF
TRBV28	ASSLGTGGGYNSPLH
TRBV27	ASSLTPLSYEQY
TRBV9	ASSVAWDRGNSPLH
TRBV10-3	AISEAATYEQY
TRBV6-6	ASSYSTRQGAYEQY
TRBV5-1	ASSFRPQRGSPLH
TRBV6-1	ASSVERENSGANVLT
TRBV29-1	SVSLDREKYQPQH
TRBV9	ASKGRGPGNTEAF
TRBV6-1	ASSDRYGYT
TRBV7-2	ASSPGYEQY
TRBV7-8	ASGSGGLKETQY
TRBV7-8	ASSARQGQGGELF
TRBV11-2	ASSSWANGPEQY
TRBV19	ASSIIGGGLNEQF
TRBV5-1	ASGTSGGTDTQY
TRBV7-9	ASSLAGRTGVSGNTIY
TRBV19	ASRQGSGANVLT
TRBV6-5	ASSQDRGRFTIY
TRBV7-2	ASSLDEASGGPVTDTQY
TRBV7-6	ASSLAGTGGYVATNEKLF
TRBV5-1	ASSLGTGRYEQF
TRBV13	ASSFSQGISALRGYT
TRBV3-1/TRBV3-2	ASSPEGAGSYNEQF
TRBV11-3	ASSLGLAGDTDTQY
TRBV4-1	ASSQVDSSGVGSYNEQF
TRBV6-5	ASRAGTGGVYEQF
TRBV6-1	ASSELLGGPGGNQPQH
TRBV2	ATTPRQGNTGELF
TRBV28	ASRDGRYEQY
TRBV9	ASGTGVHNEQF
TRBV4-2	ASSFTEIKNIQY
TRBV30	ASDRGQSGELF
TRBV6-1	ASSEPFGQGAF
TRBV7-9	ASSFPHSYEQY
TRBV19	ASSIDLPGQGAYSNQPQH
TRBV4-1	ASSQVQGVGLASEQY